This TCR beta chain was captured in a study of blood T cell repertoires in COVID-19. Study-level background: From the United States, Italy and Spain came samples of acute and convalescent COVID-19. PBMCs, B-cell-depleted T cells, or T cells provided the cDNA or gDNA that made up the material.

Authors' analysis steps: Cell counts per sample came from amplifying reference gene primers. Produced via immunoSEQ multiplex PCR; TCRdb's table is partial and in-frame only. V, J and clone size are taken as reported in that table, and D and trimming were inferred from the DNA itself. This table holds 150,000 to 200,000 clones, over 75% found once. Self-reported history from a screening survey and questionnaire set each donor's cohort. Trimming removed 3 bases from V and 7 bases from J; junction bases left unmatched: 16. The CDR3 extends over 17 amino acids. CDR1 is KGHDR, CDR2 SFDVKD, per germline. This TCR was recovered from a woman aged 40 to 49 with acute COVID-19. Sequencing used PBMCs or T cells enriched from blood (not recorded which). The V call is TRBV24-1, the J call TRBJ1-2; 7 bases are a match to TRBD1. This chain's CDR3 is CATSDSRVKTGEIGYTF. The CDR3 DNA sequence: TGTGCCACCAGTGATAGCCGAGTAAAAACAGGGGAGATTGGCTACACCTTC.